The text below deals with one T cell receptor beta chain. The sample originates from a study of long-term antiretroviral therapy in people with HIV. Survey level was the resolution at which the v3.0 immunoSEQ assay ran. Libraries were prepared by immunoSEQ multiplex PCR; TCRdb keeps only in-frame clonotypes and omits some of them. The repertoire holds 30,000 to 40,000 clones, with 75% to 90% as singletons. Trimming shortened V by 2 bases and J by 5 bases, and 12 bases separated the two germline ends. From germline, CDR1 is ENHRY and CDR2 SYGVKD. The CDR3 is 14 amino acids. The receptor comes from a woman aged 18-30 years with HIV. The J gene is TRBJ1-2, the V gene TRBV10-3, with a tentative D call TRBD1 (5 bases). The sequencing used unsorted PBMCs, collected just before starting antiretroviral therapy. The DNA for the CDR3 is TGTGCCATCAGTGAGGGGGGAACACCTTATGGCTACACCTTC. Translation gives CAISEGGTPYGYTF.